Here is one T cell receptor beta chain with its context. Its antigen is currently unknown. Produced via immunoSEQ multiplex PCR; TCRdb's table is partial and in-frame only. The top ten clones hold about 1.8% of a sample with roughly 120,000 clones, 90% to 95% of them seen once. CDR1 and CDR2 from the germline V gene are LGHNT and FRNRAP. The CDR3 is 13 residues long. The J segment lost 3 bases and the V segment lost 6 bases, leaving 0 bases of the junction unmatched. This entry belongs to a study of siplizumab effects on memory and regulatory T cells. Study findings and constraints: Naive T cells were seen as more diverse than memory cells and as major alloresponse contributors.

This clonotype originated in a human donor in good health. The chain has TRBV12-5 and TRBJ2-1, with 9 bases matching TRBD1. The sample was non-Treg CD4+ T cells sorted from blood. CDR3 loop: CASGDRGYNEQFF. DNA for the CDR3: TGTGCTAGTGGGGACAGGGGCTACAATGAGCAGTTCTTC. The whole variable domain, filled in from reference TRBV12-5 and TRBJ2-1, reads DARVTQTPRHKVTEMGQEVTMRCQPILGHNTVFWYRQTMMQGLELLAYFRNRAPLDDSGMPKDRFSAEMPDATLATLKIQPSEPRDSAVYFCASGDRGYNEQFFGPGTRLTVL.